The 28 T cell receptor beta chains below come from one sample, sequenced in a study of blood T cells in healthy people across ages. The use of a sample-barcoded 5' primer and a J-beta primer mix characterized a second PCR of roughly 6 to 11 cycles. TCRdb re-derived calls from the 5' RACE reads in MiXCR, one entry per CDR3 protein. The table has 650,000 to 800,000 distinct CDR3 sequences, 40% to 50% seen once; the top ten hold about 19%. Source material: blood. All receptors derive from a man aged 55 to 69 in good health.

Comment on this clonotype: With a much larger clone just one base away, this may be a read error. The J gene is TRBJ1-2, the V gene TRBV20-1, with D unresolved. The CDR3 is 13 residues long. Germline loops: CDR1 DFQATT, CDR2 SNEGSKA (reference sequence). CDR3: CSATGFIVYGYIF. As DNA, the CDR3 is TGCAGTGCTACGGGCTTTATCGTCTATGGCTACATCTTC.

This clonotype was detected ten times or more. The chain couples TRBV27 to TRBJ1-4; unclear D gene. The CDR3 loop spans 15 amino acids. Trimming removed 3 bases from V and 0 bases from J, with 8 bases in between. The germline CDR1 and CDR2 sequences are MNHEY and SMNVEV (reference sequence). DNA for the CDR3: TGTGCCAGCAGTTTTGGTGGGGCAACTAATGAAAAACTGTTTTTT. The encoded protein is CASSFGGATNEKLFF.

The chain uses TRBV7-2 and TRBJ1-2; the match to TRBD1 covers 8 bases. The CDR3 is made up of 15 amino acids. V lost 4 bases and J lost 3; bases outside the gene matches: 7. Per germline, CDR1 SGHTA and CDR2 FQGNSA. The CDR3 here is CASSSLQGVHYGYTF. In DNA form, the CDR3 reads TGTGCCAGCAGCTCCTTACAGGGGGTCCACTATGGCTACACCTTC.

This clonotype was counted a few times. This chain uses TRBV2 with TRBJ2-4; tentative D call: TRBD2 (6 bases). The CDR3 runs to 15 residues. V lost 8 bases and J lost 6, with 20 bases in between. Germline lookup yields CDR1 SNHLY and CDR2 FYNNEI. The CDR3 nucleotides read TGTGCCAGCTCTCTCCGCCCCGGGGGACTAAACATTCAGTACTTC. It encodes CASSLRPGGLNIQYF.

The CDR3 bases are TGCAGTGCTAGCCCCAGGGGGGGACGTGAAAAACTGTTTTTT. Translation: CSASPRGGREKLFF. This chain connects TRBV20-1 to TRBJ1-4; 7 bases are a match to TRBD1. Losses at the gene ends were 3 bases for V and 7 bases for J; bases not matched to a gene: 8. CDR1 is DFQATT, CDR2 SNEGSKA, per germline (reference sequence). The length of the CDR3 is 14 residues.

The chain combines TRBV18 with TRBJ2-4; no definite D call. The end of the DNA fits TRBJ2-7 better, so the J call may be wrong. Germline values: CDR1 KGHSH, CDR2 LQKENI. This CDR3 is 14 amino acids long. The CDR3 nucleotides are TGTGCCAGCTCACCACTCGACTCAGGCGACGAGCAGTACTTC. Its protein product is CASSPLDSGDEQYF.

The J gene is TRBJ2-3, the V gene TRBV20-1; 7 bases are a match to TRBD1. The CDR3 is made up of 17 amino acids. CDR1 and CDR2 from the germline V gene are DFQATT and SNEGSKA (reference sequence). V dropped 3 bases and J dropped 5; count of bases not matched to a gene: 17. The chain's CDR3 is CSASIPRDRTVRDTQYF. CDR3 bases: TGCAGTGCTAGTATCCCTCGGGACAGAACCGTTAGAGATACGCAGTATTTT.

This clonotype was found many times. The CDR3 DNA is TGTGCCAGCAGCTCAACCGGGACAGGGACTGGGGAGACCCAGTACTTC. This codes for CASSSTGTGTGETQYF. The chain carries TRBV9 and TRBJ2-5; TRBD1 aligns across 9 bases. The CDR3 extends over 16 amino acids. In germline, CDR1 is SGDLS, CDR2 YYNGEE. V gave up 4 bases and J gave up 5 bases; unmatched junction bases: 12. Full variable domain (outside the CDR3, taken from reference TRBV9 and TRBJ2-5): DSGVTQTPKHLITATGQRVTLRCSPRSGDLSVYWYQQSLDQGLQFLIQYYNGEERAKGNILERFSAQQFPDLHSELNLSSLELGDSALYFCASSSTGTGTGETQYFGPGTRLLVL.

V gene TRBV20-1 combines with J gene TRBJ2-5; D is perhaps TRBD1 (5 bases). The V gene lost 2 bases and the J gene lost 5 bases, with 12 bases spanning the gap. Germline loops: CDR1 DFQATT, CDR2 SNEGSKA (reference sequence). CDR3 size: 13 residues. The CDR3 DNA sequence: TGCAGTGCTAGAAGGGGCCCACGGGAGACCCAGTACTTC. Protein sequence: CSARRGPRETQYF.

With regard to this clonotype: The junction does not match germline at one end; this may be a read error. J is TRBJ1-6 and V is TRBV4-3; 9 nucleotides align to TRBD1. Germline V CDR1 and CDR2: LGHNA, YSLEER. The CDR3 runs 16 residues. CDR3 sequence: CAGSQSLQGAGSPLHF. CDR3 sequence (DNA): TGCGCCGGCAGCCAATCCCTACAGGGGGCCGGTTCACCCCTCCACTTT.

This clonotype was counted a few times. The chain employs TRBV28 and TRBJ2-4; 7 nucleotides agree with TRBD2. The CDR3 spans 17 residues. V was pared by 5 bases and J by 0 bases, with 10 bases of the junction left unmatched. Germline V gives CDR1 MDHEN, CDR2 SYDVKM. DNA of the CDR3: TGTGCCAGCAGTAGGTTAGCGGGTACTCTAGCCAAAAACATTCAGTACTTC. The encoded protein is CASSRLAGTLAKNIQYF.

This clonotype was seen a handful of times. This may be a read error, as it is one base from a much larger clone. The genes are TRBV4-3 and TRBJ2-5; D gene ambiguous. V was trimmed by 1 base and J by 11 bases, leaving 17 bases between them. The CDR3 has 14 residues. Germline V CDR1 and CDR2: LGHNA, YSLEER. The CDR3 loop is CASSQVGPNSEQYF. In DNA, the CDR3 is TGCGCCAGCAGCCAAGTGGGCCCAAACAGTGAGCAGTACTTC.

This clonotype was seen a few times. The V and J genes are TRBV6-1 and TRBJ2-5; the D gene is possibly TRBD1 (6 bases). The J call could be wrong; TRBJ2-7 is a better fit for the DNA end. The CDR3 totals 16 residues. Germline CDR1 is MNHNS and CDR2 is SASEGT. The CDR3: CASSQRDTAAPYEQYF. In nucleotides, the CDR3 is TGTGCCAGCAGCCAAAGGGACACCGCAGCCCCCTACGAGCAGTACTTC.

This clonotype was seen more than once but under ten times. The rearrangement links TRBV7-2 to TRBJ2-7, with D unresolved. Germline V gene data show CDR1 as SGHTA and CDR2 as FQGNSA. V gave up 4 bases and J gave up 4 bases, with 17 bases separating them. CDR3 size: 15 residues. The CDR3 sequence is CASSSSATILYEQYF. The CDR3 region has the DNA TGTGCCAGCAGCTCCAGTGCCACTATTTTGTACGAGCAGTACTTC.

V usage is TRBV12-5 and J usage is TRBJ1-2, with D possibly TRBD1 on 5 matching bases. CDR3 length equals 13 residues. Trimming took off 8 bases at V and 4 bases at J, with 14 bases between the two ends. Germline values: CDR1 LGHNT, CDR2 FRNRAP. The CDR3 region has the DNA TGTGCTAGTCCTGGGACGGTCCGCTATGGCTACACCTTC. Translation: CASPGTVRYGYTF.

V gene TRBV20-1 combines with J gene TRBJ2-7; 11 bases align to TRBD2. The CDR3 has 19 residues. CDR1 and CDR2 from the germline V gene are DFQATT and SNEGSKA (reference sequence). V shed 4 bases, J shed 0 bases, and the junction held 17 bases outside the gene matches. The CDR3, as DNA: TGCAGTGCTACACACCCATGGACTAGCGGGTCACTTGCCTCCTACGAGCAGTACTTC. It codes for CSATHPWTSGSLASYEQYF.

V and J are TRBV6-6 and TRBJ2-7; 10 bases are a match to TRBD2. Germline V gives CDR1 MNHNY, CDR2 SVGAGI (reference sequence). J lost 0 bases, V lost 6 bases, and 2 bases had no gene match. The CDR3 is made up of 14 amino acids. CDR3 in amino acids: CASRASGSSYEQYF. The CDR3 DNA reads as TGTGCCAGCAGGGCTAGCGGGAGCTCCTACGAGCAGTACTTC.

This clonotype was seen at least ten times. The chain has TRBV27 and TRBJ2-7; 8 bases agree with TRBD1. The CDR3 length is 15 residues. With V trimmed by 0 bases and J by 4 bases, 5 bases remained unmatched. The germline CDR1 and CDR2 sequences are MNHEY and SMNVEV (reference sequence). The CDR3 bases are TGTGCCAGCAGTTTATCCGGGACAGGAGTATACGAGCAGTACTTC. Protein product: CASSLSGTGVYEQYF.

V gene TRBV10-3 combines with J gene TRBJ2-1; 7 bases line up with TRBD2. The CDR3 is made up of 15 amino acids. Germline V gene data show CDR1 as ENHRY and CDR2 as SYGVKD. V was clipped by 6 bases and J by 5 bases; unmatched bases: 10. The CDR3 reads CAIRTGTNPDNEQFF. For the CDR3, the DNA is TGTGCCATCAGGACGGGGACTAACCCAGACAATGAGCAGTTCTTC.

In its sample, this clonotype was seen a few times. This chain uses TRBV7-9 with TRBJ2-7, with D perhaps given as TRBD1 or TRBD2 (5 bases each). Germline CDR1 reads SEHNR; CDR2 reads FQNEAQ (reference sequence). The CDR3 contains 13 residues. V gave up 9 bases and J gave up 2 bases, with 14 bases separating them. CDR3 sequence: CASTSRGAYEQYF. The CDR3 DNA sequence: TGTGCCAGTACCAGCCGAGGGGCCTACGAGCAGTACTTC.

The rearrangement uses TRBV4-1 and TRBJ1-2, with unresolved D. This CDR3 comprises 14 residues. Germline CDR1 MGHRA, CDR2 YSYEKL. Trimming pared 4 bases from V and 3 bases from J, leaving 12 bases between. The CDR3 sequence: CASSPWSGYYGYTF. DNA of the CDR3: TGCGCCAGCAGCCCATGGAGCGGATACTATGGCTACACCTTC.

The chain uses TRBV18 and TRBJ2-7; 8 positions agree with TRBD2. This CDR3 has 15 amino acids. After removal of 3 bases from V and 4 bases from J, the junction contained 8 bases not matched to a gene. The germline V gene has CDR1 KGHSH and CDR2 LQKENI. CDR3 in DNA: TGTGCCAGCTCACCGAGTGCGGGGGGCACGTACGAGCAGTACTTC. Protein sequence: CASSPSAGGTYEQYF.

For this clonotype: A read error may explain this, as a much larger clone is one base away. The rearrangement joins TRBV20-1 to TRBJ2-4; D gene uncertain. The CDR3 is 13 residues long. Germline values: CDR1 DFQATT, CDR2 SNEGSKA (reference sequence). Here the CDR3 reads CSARVVPANTQYF. The CDR3 coding sequence is TGCAGTGCTAGAGTGGTTCCCGCAAACACTCAGTACTTC.

This clonotype has just a few counts. The rearrangement uses TRBV7-2 and TRBJ2-7, with no clear D. V was cut by 4 bases and J by 2 bases, with 9 bases left in between. This CDR3 comprises 13 residues. CDR1 SGHTA and CDR2 FQGNSA come from the germline V gene. In DNA form, the CDR3 reads TGTGCCAGCAGCTCAACTCGGGCCTACGAGCAGTACTTC. Amino acid sequence: CASSSTRAYEQYF.

The CDR3 DNA reads TGCAGTGCTAGAGCCGGGACTAGCGGGAACCGAGGAAGAAAAAACATTCAGTACTTC. Protein: CSARAGTSGNRGRKNIQYF. This chain joins TRBV20-1 and TRBJ2-4; 13 bases are shared with TRBD2. V lost 1 base and J lost 4; bases outside the gene matches: 13. The CDR3 extends over 19 amino acids. Germline-derived CDR1 and CDR2 are DFQATT and SNEGSKA (reference sequence).

This clonotype was counted at least ten times. The rearrangement joins TRBV5-1 to TRBJ2-5; D tentatively reads TRBD1 or TRBD2 (5 bases each). Looked up from germline, CDR1 is SGHRS and CDR2 is YFSETQ. This CDR3 is 15 amino acids long. Deletions cut 0 bases from V and 4 bases from J, with 13 bases between. The chain's CDR3 is CASSLVQGPSETQYF. CDR3 DNA: TGCGCCAGCAGCTTGGTGCAGGGACCATCAGAGACCCAGTACTTC. Filled out from reference TRBV5-1 and TRBJ2-5, the complete variable domain reads KAGVTQTPRYLIKTRGQQVTLSCSPISGHRSVSWYQQTPGQGLQFLFEYFSETQRNKGNFPGRFSGRQFSNSRSEMNVSTLELGDSALYLCASSLVQGPSETQYFGPGTRLLVL.

This clonotype has more than one count but fewer than ten. V is TRBV20-1 and J is TRBJ1-5; D not resolved. This CDR3 comprises 13 residues. Germline V CDR1 and CDR2: DFQATT, SNEGSKA (reference sequence). V was cut by 6 bases and J by 4 bases, with 13 bases left in between. The CDR3 here is CSAVIGSNQPQHF. CDR3 sequence (DNA): TGCAGTGCCGTTATAGGTAGTAATCAGCCCCAGCATTTT.

The genes are TRBV9 and TRBJ1-4, with D unresolved. CDR1 and CDR2 from the germline V gene are SGDLS and YYNGEE. CDR3 size: 13 residues. Trimming removed 0 bases from V and 4 bases from J, with 4 bases in between. The CDR3 coding sequence is TGTGCCAGCAGCGTAGGGGGTAATGAAAAACTGTTTTTT. Protein sequence: CASSVGGNEKLFF.